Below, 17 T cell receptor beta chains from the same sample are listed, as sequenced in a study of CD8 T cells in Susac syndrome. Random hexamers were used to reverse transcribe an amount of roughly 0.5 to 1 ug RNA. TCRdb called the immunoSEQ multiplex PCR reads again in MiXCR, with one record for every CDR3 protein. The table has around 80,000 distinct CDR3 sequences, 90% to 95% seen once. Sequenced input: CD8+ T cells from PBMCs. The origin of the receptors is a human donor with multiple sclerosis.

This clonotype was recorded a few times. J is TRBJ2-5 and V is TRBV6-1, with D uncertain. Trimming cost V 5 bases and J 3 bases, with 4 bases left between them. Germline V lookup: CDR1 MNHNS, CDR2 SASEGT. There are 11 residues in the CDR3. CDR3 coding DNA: TGTGCCAGCAGTAAAGAAGAGACCCAGTACTTC. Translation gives CASSKEETQYF.

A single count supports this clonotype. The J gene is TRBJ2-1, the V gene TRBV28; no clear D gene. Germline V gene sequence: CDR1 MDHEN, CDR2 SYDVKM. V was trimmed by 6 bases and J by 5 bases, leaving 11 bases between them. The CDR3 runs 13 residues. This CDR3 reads CASSYPLDNEQFF. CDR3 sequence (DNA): TGTGCCAGCAGCTATCCTTTAGACAATGAGCAGTTCTTC.

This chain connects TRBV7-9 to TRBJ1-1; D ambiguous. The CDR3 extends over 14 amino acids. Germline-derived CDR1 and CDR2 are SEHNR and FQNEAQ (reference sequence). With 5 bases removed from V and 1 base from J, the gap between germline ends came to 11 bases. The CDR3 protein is CASSPLRPNTEAFF. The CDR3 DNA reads TGTGCCAGCAGCCCACTCAGACCGAACACTGAAGCTTTCTTT.

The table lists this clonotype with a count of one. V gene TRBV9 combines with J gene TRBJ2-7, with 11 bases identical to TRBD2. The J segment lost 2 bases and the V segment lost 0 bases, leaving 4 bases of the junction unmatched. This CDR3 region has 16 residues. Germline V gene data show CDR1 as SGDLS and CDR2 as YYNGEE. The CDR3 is CASSVGASGGTYEQYF. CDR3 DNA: TGTGCCAGCAGCGTAGGAGCTAGCGGGGGGACCTACGAGCAGTACTTC.

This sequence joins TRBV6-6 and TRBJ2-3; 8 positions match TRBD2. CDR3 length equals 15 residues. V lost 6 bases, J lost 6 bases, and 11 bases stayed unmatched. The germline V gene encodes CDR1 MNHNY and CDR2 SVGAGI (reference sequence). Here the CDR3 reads CASRPLADTSDTQYF. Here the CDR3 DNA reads TGTGCCAGCAGACCACTAGCGGACACCAGTGATACGCAGTATTTT.

CDR3 nucleotide sequence: TGTGCCAGCAGCTGGGCGAGTGTAGATGGCTACACCTTC. It codes for CASSWASVDGYTF. The rearrangement joins TRBV7-8 to TRBJ1-2; unclear D gene. Germline V gives CDR1 SGHVS, CDR2 FQNEAQ. The CDR3 length is 13 residues. The germline V and J ends were trimmed by 4 bases and 6 bases, with 12 bases remaining between them.

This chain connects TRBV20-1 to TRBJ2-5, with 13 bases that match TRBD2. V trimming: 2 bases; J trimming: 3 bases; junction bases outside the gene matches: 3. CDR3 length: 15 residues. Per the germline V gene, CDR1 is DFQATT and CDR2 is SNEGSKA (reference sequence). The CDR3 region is CSARFTSGREETQYF. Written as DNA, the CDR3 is TGCAGTGCTAGATTCACTAGCGGGAGGGAAGAGACCCAGTACTTC.

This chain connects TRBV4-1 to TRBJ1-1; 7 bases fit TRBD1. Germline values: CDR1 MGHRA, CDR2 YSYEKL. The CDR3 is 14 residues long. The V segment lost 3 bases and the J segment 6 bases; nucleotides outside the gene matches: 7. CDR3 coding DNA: TGCGCCAGCAGCCAGACCACAGGGGAGGCTGAAGCTTTCTTT. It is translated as CASSQTTGEAEAFF.

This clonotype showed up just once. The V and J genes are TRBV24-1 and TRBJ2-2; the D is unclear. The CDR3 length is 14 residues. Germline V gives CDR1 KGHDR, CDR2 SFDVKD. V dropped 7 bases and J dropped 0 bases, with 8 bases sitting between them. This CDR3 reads CATSEDANTGELFF. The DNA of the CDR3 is TGTGCCACCAGCGAGGACGCGAACACCGGGGAGCTGTTTTTT.

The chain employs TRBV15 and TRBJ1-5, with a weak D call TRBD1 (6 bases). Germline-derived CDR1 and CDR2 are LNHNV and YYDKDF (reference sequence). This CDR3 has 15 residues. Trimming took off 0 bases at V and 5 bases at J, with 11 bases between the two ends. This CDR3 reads CATSRDQGLDQPQHF. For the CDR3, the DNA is TGTGCCACCAGCAGAGATCAGGGGTTGGATCAGCCCCAGCATTTT.

DNA of the CDR3: TGTGCCACCAGCGTCGAGACAGAGGGCGGAAATACGCAGTATTTT. Translating it yields CATSVETEGGNTQYF. The chain has TRBV24-1 and TRBJ2-3, with D perhaps matching TRBD1 or TRBD2 (5 bases each). This CDR3 has 15 amino acids. V dropped 7 bases and J dropped 7 bases, with 20 bases sitting between them. In germline, CDR1 is KGHDR, CDR2 SFDVKD.

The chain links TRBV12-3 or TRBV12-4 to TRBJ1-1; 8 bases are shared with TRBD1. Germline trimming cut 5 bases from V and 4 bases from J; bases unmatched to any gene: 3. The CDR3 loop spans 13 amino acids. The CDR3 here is CASSIGQGTEAFF. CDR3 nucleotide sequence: TGTGCCAGCAGTATAGGACAGGGCACTGAAGCTTTCTTT.

The CDR3 region is CASSQYRGREQYF. The CDR3 region has the DNA TGCGCCAGCAGCCAGTACAGGGGGCGCGAGCAGTACTTC. This chain connects TRBV5-1 to TRBJ2-7; 9 nucleotides match TRBD1. Germline CDR1 SGHRS, CDR2 YFSETQ. This CDR3 region has 13 residues. The V segment lost 4 bases and the J segment 6 bases; nucleotides outside the gene matches: 5.

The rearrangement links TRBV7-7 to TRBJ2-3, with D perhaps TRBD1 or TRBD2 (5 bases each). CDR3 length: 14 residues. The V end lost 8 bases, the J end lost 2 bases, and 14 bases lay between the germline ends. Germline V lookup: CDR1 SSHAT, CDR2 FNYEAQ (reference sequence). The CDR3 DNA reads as TGTGCCAGCTCCCGGGGCCCTAACACAGATACGCAGTATTTT. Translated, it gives CASSRGPNTDTQYF.

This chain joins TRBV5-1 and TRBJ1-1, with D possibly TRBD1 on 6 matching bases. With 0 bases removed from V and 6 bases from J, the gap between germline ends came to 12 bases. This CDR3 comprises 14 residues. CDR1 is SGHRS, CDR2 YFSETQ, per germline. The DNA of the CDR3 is TGCGCCAGCAGCTTGGACATGACAGGTCCTGAAGCTTTCTTT. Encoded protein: CASSLDMTGPEAFF.

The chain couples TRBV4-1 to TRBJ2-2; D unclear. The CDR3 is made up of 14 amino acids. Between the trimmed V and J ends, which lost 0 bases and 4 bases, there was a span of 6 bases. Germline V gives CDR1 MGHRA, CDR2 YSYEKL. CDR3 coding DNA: TGCGCCAGCAGCCAAGATCCAGGCACCGGGGAGCTGTTTTTT. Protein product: CASSQDPGTGELFF.

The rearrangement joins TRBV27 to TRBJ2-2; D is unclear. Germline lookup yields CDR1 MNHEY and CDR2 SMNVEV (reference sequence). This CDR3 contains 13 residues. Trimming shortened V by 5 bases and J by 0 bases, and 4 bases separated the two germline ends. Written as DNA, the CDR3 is TGTGCCAGCAGTGGAACGAACACCGGGGAGCTGTTTTTT. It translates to CASSGTNTGELFF.